This TCR beta chain was obtained from a study of vaccination and CD4 T cells after COVID-19. The treatment denotes: roughly 11-day PBMC culture with coronavirus spike peptide pools or control peptides (ViraFEST assay). Antigen-specific T cells were expanded with peptide pools by ViraFEST, and TCRs were then sequenced. As concerns this clonotype: The target antigen is unknown.

Oncomine TCR Beta short-read sequencing was applied to DNA from cultured CD4+ T cells. Genomic DNA was taken out of cultured CD4+ T cells by extraction. TCRdb reprocessed the PCR reads via MiXCR and lists one record per CDR3 protein. The sample contains about 17,000 distinct CDR3 sequences, roughly 50% of which appear only once. The CDR3 is made up of 14 amino acids. Germline assignment: CDR1 LNHDA and CDR2 SQIVND (reference sequence). Trimming took 11 bases from V and 0 from J; bases not matched to a gene: 7. The sequencing sample was made of CD4+ T cells from blood, cultured in vitro. The rearrangement links TRBV19 to TRBJ1-3; 7 bases agree with TRBD1. The TCR originated in a human donor who had recovered from COVID-19. CDR3: CASGQSFSGNTIYF. CDR3 nucleotides: TGTGCCTCGGGACAGTCCTTCTCTGGAAACACCATATATTTT.